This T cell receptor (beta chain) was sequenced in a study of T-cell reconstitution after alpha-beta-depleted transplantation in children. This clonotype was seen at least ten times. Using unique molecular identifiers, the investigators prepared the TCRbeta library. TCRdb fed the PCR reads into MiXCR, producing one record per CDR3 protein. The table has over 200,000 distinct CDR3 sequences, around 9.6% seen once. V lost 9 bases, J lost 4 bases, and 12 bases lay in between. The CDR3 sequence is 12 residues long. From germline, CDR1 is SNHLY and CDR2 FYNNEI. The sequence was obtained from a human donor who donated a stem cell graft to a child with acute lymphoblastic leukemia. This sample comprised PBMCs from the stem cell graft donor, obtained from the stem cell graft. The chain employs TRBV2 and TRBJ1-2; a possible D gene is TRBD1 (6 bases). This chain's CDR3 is CASRQDSYGYTF. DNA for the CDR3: TGTGCCAGTAGACAGGACTCCTATGGCTACACCTTC.